This T cell receptor beta chain was sequenced during a study of neurological immune-mediated disorders. This clonotype showed up many times. In germline, CDR1 is DFQATT, CDR2 SNEGSKA (reference sequence). The ends were cut back, 0 bases at V and 1 base at J, with 11 bases in the middle. The CDR3 totals 15 residues. Using its own MiXCR run on the 5' RACE reads, TCRdb lists one record per CDR3 protein. The table lists some 49,000 distinct CDR3 sequences, about 12% of them singletons. Time point specified: longitudinal time-point 2. V gene TRBV20-1 combines with J gene TRBJ2-3; possible D gene TRBD2, 6 bases. The sequenced sample was PBMCs. The TCR comes from a male donor with HTLV-1-associated myelopathy (HAM/TSP). The CDR3 reads CSARDPQRGTDTQYF. The CDR3 bases are TGCAGTGCTAGAGATCCCCAGCGGGGCACAGATACGCAGTATTTT.